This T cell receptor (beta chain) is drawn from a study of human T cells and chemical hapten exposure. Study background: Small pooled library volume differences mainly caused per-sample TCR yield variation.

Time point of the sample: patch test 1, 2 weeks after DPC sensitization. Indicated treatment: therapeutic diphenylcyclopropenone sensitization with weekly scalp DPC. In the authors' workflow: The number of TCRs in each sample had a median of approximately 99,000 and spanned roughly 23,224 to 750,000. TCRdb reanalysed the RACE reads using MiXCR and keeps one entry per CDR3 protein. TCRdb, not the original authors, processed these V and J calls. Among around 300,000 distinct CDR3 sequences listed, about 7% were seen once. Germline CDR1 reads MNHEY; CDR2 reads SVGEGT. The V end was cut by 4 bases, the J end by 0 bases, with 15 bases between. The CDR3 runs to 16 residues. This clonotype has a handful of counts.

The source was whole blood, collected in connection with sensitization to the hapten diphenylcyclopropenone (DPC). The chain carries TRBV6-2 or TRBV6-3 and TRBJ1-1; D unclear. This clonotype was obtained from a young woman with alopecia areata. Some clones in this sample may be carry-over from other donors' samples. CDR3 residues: CASSSNDYELNTEAFF. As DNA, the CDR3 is TGTGCCAGCAGTTCGAACGACTACGAACTGAACACTGAAGCTTTCTTT.